The source of this T cell receptor beta chain is a study of T-cell reconstitution after alpha-beta-depleted transplantation in children. This CDR3 region has 14 residues. The germline CDR1 and CDR2 sequences are MNHEY and SVGEGT. With 2 bases removed from V and 11 bases from J, the gap between germline ends came to 16 bases. Unique molecular identifiers were incorporated during preparation of the TCRbeta library. TCRdb analysed the PCR reads with MiXCR anew, one entry per CDR3 protein. Among approximately 400,000 distinct CDR3 sequences listed, about a sixth were seen once. Sequencing used PBMCs, mostly from graft donor cells, obtained 360 days after TCRalphabeta/CD19-depleted stem cell transplant. This receptor was identified in a boy under two years old who had a stem cell transplant for Wiskott-Aldrich syndrome, so the T cells may come from the graft donor. This chain connects TRBV6-2 or TRBV6-3 to TRBJ1-5; perhaps TRBD1 as D (5 bases). This CDR3 reads CASSYPGPEAAQHF. The DNA of the CDR3 is TGTGCCAGCAGTTACCCGGGACCCGAGGCGGCCCAGCATTTT.